Presented here are 22 T cell receptor beta chains from one specimen sequenced in a study of T-cell reconstitution after alpha-beta-depleted transplantation in children. Preparation of the TCRbeta library was carried out with unique molecular identifiers. TCRdb reprocessed the PCR reads with MiXCR, giving one entry per CDR3 protein. The sample shows around 580,000 distinct CDR3 sequences, roughly 23% of them seen only once. The sample in question was PBMCs, mostly from graft donor cells, obtained 360 days after TCRalphabeta/CD19-depleted stem cell transplant. The receptors here all came from a boy less than two years old who had a stem cell transplant for acute myeloid leukemia, so the T cells may come from the graft donor.

Ten or more counts support this clonotype. The gene calls are TRBV4-1 and TRBJ2-1; no clear D gene. CDR3 length: 15 residues. Germline loops: CDR1 MGHRA, CDR2 YSYEKL. V lost 0 bases and J 7 bases, leaving 13 bases between the germline ends. CDR3 residues: CASSQDSGGNNEQFF. The CDR3 coding sequence is TGCGCCAGCAGCCAAGACTCAGGTGGGAATAATGAGCAGTTCTTC.

CDR3 sequence: CASSFSGTGLSYEQYF. As DNA, the CDR3 is TGTGCCAGCAGCTTCTCCGGGACAGGGCTCAGCTACGAGCAGTACTTC. The V call is TRBV5-5, the J call TRBJ2-7; 9 nucleotides match TRBD1. This CDR3 contains 16 residues. Germline-derived CDR1 and CDR2 are SGHKS and YYEKEE (reference sequence). With 2 bases clipped from V and 3 bases from J, the junction kept 9 bases outside the gene matches. Full variable domain (rest looked up from reference TRBV5-5 and TRBJ2-7): DAGVTQSPTHLIKTRGQQVTLRCSPISGHKSVSWYQQVLGQGPQFIFQYYEKEERGRGNFPDRFSARQFPNYSSELNVNALLLGDSALYLCASSFSGTGLSYEQYFGPGTRLTVT.

The chain recombines TRBV11-2 with TRBJ2-7; D is unresolved. The length of the CDR3 is 12 residues. Germline CDR1 and CDR2: SGHAT and FQNNGV. Trimming pared 1 base from V and 9 bases from J, leaving 10 bases between. The CDR3 DNA follows: TGTGCCAGCAGCTTAGGGGAAATTCGGCAGTACTTC. Encoded protein: CASSLGEIRQYF.

The V gene is TRBV20-1, the J gene TRBJ1-2, with TRBD1 matching 10 bases. Trimming removed 4 bases from V and 7 bases from J; junction bases left unmatched: 18. The CDR3 is 17 amino acids. Germline values: CDR1 DFQATT, CDR2 SNEGSKA (reference sequence). This chain's CDR3 is CSAIADRGRREISGYTF. CDR3 sequence (DNA): TGCAGTGCTATTGCTGACAGGGGGCGCAGAGAAATCAGTGGCTACACCTTC.

This clonotype was picked up many times. V usage is TRBV29-1 and J usage is TRBJ2-6, with a tentative D call TRBD1 (6 bases). The CDR3 covers 16 residues. In germline, CDR1 is SQVTM, CDR2 ANQGSEA. V lost 7 bases and J 0 bases, leaving 16 bases between the germline ends. The CDR3 coding sequence is TGCAGCGCCATGATAAGGGGGAGCTCTGGGGCCAACGTCCTGACTTTC. It specifies CSAMIRGSSGANVLTF.

This clonotype was found many times. This chain joins TRBV20-1 and TRBJ2-5; possibly TRBD2 for D (5 bases). CDR1 and CDR2 (germline): DFQATT, SNEGSKA (reference sequence). V was trimmed by 6 bases and J by 5 bases, leaving 16 bases between them. This CDR3 region has 13 residues. The CDR3 reads CSARGSGGETQYF. The CDR3 DNA reads as TGCAGTGCGCGTGGGTCGGGCGGGGAGACCCAGTACTTC.

Only one count was recorded for this clonotype. V usage is TRBV2 and J usage is TRBJ2-1, with a tentative D call TRBD2 (5 bases). The CDR3 extends over 15 amino acids. The ends were cut back, 4 bases at V and 0 bases at J, with 10 bases in the middle. Germline lookup yields CDR1 SNHLY and CDR2 FYNNEI. The CDR3 spells CASSAERSSYNEQFF. The CDR3 coding sequence is TGTGCCAGCAGTGCTGAGCGGAGCTCCTACAATGAGCAGTTCTTC.

The genes are TRBV11-2 and TRBJ2-1; 9 bases fit TRBD2. The V segment lost 1 base and the J segment 0 bases; nucleotides outside the gene matches: 10. Germline V gene data show CDR1 as SGHAT and CDR2 as FQNNGV. The CDR3 sequence is 19 residues long. In DNA form, the CDR3 reads TGTGCCAGCAGCTTAGTCGGGATAGCGGGGGTCACCTCCTACAATGAGCAGTTCTTC. This codes for CASSLVGIAGVTSYNEQFF.

This clonotype was seen just once. The chain couples TRBV4-1 to TRBJ1-4, with D possibly TRBD1 on 5 matching bases. The V gene lost 4 bases and the J gene lost 5 bases, with 23 bases spanning the gap. Germline-derived CDR1 and CDR2 are MGHRA and YSYEKL. The CDR3 runs 18 residues. The CDR3 is CASSPSNWQGLYNEKLFF. For the CDR3, the DNA is TGCGCCAGCAGCCCCTCTAACTGGCAGGGCCTCTACAATGAAAAACTGTTTTTT.

CDR3 coding DNA: TGTGCCAGCAGTTTCCCTGAAGGGGGCAGGACAGATACGCAGTATTTT. Its translation: CASSFPEGGRTDTQYF. V gene TRBV7-6 combines with J gene TRBJ2-3; 7 nucleotides line up with TRBD1. CDR3 length: 16 residues. V lost 6 bases, J lost 3 bases, and 12 bases stayed unmatched. Germline CDR1 SGHVS, CDR2 FNYEAQ.

The chain carries TRBV5-8 and TRBJ2-5; 7 bases agree with TRBD2. Germline values: CDR1 SGHTS, CDR2 YDEGEE. The CDR3 consists of 15 residues. With V trimmed by 4 bases and J by 5 bases, 11 bases remained unmatched. This CDR3 is CASSAWDYWGETQYF. The CDR3 DNA reads TGTGCCAGCAGCGCCTGGGACTACTGGGGGGAGACCCAGTACTTC.

This clonotype has just a few counts. This chain connects TRBV6-6 to TRBJ2-1; 7 nucleotides agree with TRBD2. The CDR3 contains 13 residues. Germline trimming cut 10 bases from V and 8 bases from J; bases unmatched to any gene: 11. CDR1 MNHNY and CDR2 SVGAGI come from the germline V gene (reference sequence). The CDR3 nucleotides read TGTGCCACCTCCCGGACTAGAGGCGATGAGCAGTTCTTC. Residues: CATSRTRGDEQFF.

The chain uses TRBV4-1 and TRBJ2-3, with D maybe TRBD1 (6 bases). The CDR3 contains 18 residues. CDR1 and CDR2 from the germline V gene are MGHRA and YSYEKL. V lost 3 bases to trimming and J lost 1 base, with 20 bases between them. The CDR3 here is CASSHPPQGKGRTDTQYF. The CDR3 DNA reads as TGCGCCAGCAGCCATCCCCCTCAGGGGAAAGGGCGCACAGATACGCAGTATTTT.

This clonotype has only one observation. The genes are TRBV27 and TRBJ2-7; D gene uncertain. The ends were cut back, 2 bases at V and 0 bases at J, with 11 bases in the middle. This CDR3 region has 15 residues. Germline lookup yields CDR1 MNHEY and CDR2 SMNVEV (reference sequence). This chain's CDR3 is CASSLQRKSSYEQYV. Here the CDR3 DNA reads TGTGCCAGCAGTTTACAACGGAAAAGCTCCTACGAGCAGTACGTC.

In this sample, this clonotype turned up many times. The chain couples TRBV4-3 to TRBJ1-1; D gene unclear. The CDR3 consists of 13 residues. V lost 0 bases to trimming and J lost 7 bases, with 9 bases between them. Germline values: CDR1 LGHNA, CDR2 YSLEER. CDR3 in DNA: TGCGCCAGCAGCCAAGATATGGGAGGTGAAGCTTTCTTT. As protein: CASSQDMGGEAFF.

The chain carries TRBV14 and TRBJ1-5; 9 bases line up with TRBD1. The CDR3 spans 18 residues. CDR1 is SGHDN and CDR2 is FVKESK in the germline V gene. The ends lost 0 bases at V and 9 bases at J; junction bases unmatched: 15. The CDR3 reads CASSQESKGQGRVRPQHF. CDR3 in DNA: TGTGCCAGCAGCCAAGAATCAAAGGGACAGGGAAGAGTTCGGCCCCAGCATTTT. The entire variable domain, with the rest obtained from reference TRBV14 and TRBJ1-5, is as follows: EAGVTQFPSHSVIEKGQTVTLRCDPISGHDNLYWYRRVMGKEIKFLLHFVKESKQDESGMPNNRFLAERTGGTYSTLKVQPAELEDSGVYFCASSQESKGQGRVRPQHFGDGTRLSIL.

The genes are TRBV11-2 and TRBJ2-7, with D possibly matching TRBD1 (5 bases). Germline lookup yields CDR1 SGHAT and CDR2 FQNNGV. The CDR3 runs to 15 residues. Trimming removed 4 bases from V and 4 bases from J, with 17 bases in between. This CDR3 reads CASSSRTTFGYEQYV. CDR3 bases: TGTGCCAGCAGCTCCAGGACAACCTTTGGGTACGAGCAGTACGTC.

This clonotype was seen repeatedly, ten times or more. The rearrangement links TRBV15 to TRBJ2-3; 8 bases line up with TRBD2. CDR1 LNHNV and CDR2 YYDKDF come from the germline V gene (reference sequence). V dropped 5 bases and J dropped 0; count of bases not matched to a gene: 10. The CDR3 is 17 amino acids. The CDR3 region is CATSLGVGGDSTDTQYF. The DNA of the CDR3 is TGTGCCACCAGCCTTGGAGTCGGGGGGGACAGCACAGATACGCAGTATTTT.

The genes are TRBV7-9 and TRBJ1-1; 7 positions agree with TRBD1. The CDR3 is 14 amino acids. Trimming removed 5 bases from V and 4 bases from J; junction bases left unmatched: 7. Germline V lookup: CDR1 SEHNR, CDR2 FQNEAQ (reference sequence). This CDR3 reads CASSPDRVVTEAFF. The CDR3 DNA reads TGTGCCAGCAGCCCAGACAGGGTCGTCACTGAAGCTTTCTTT.

The chain recombines TRBV6-1 with TRBJ2-7; D remains ambiguous. The germline V gene has CDR1 MNHNS and CDR2 SASEGT. V was shortened by 3 bases and J by 7 bases, with 13 bases between the two germline ends. CDR3 length: 13 residues. The CDR3 spells CASSDAAVGEQYV. In nucleotides, the CDR3 is TGTGCCAGCAGTGACGCGGCTGTAGGGGAGCAGTACGTC.

V usage is TRBV18 and J usage is TRBJ2-4; 9 bases line up with TRBD2. This CDR3 comprises 17 residues. Germline CDR1 is KGHSH and CDR2 is LQKENI. The junction had 5 bases not matched to a gene; V was cut back by 2 bases and J by 0 bases. The CDR3 DNA reads as TGTGCCAGCTCACCAGAGGTAGCGGGGGTAGCCAAAAACATTCAGTACTTC. Translated: CASSPEVAGVAKNIQYF.

The chain couples TRBV11-2 to TRBJ1-1; perhaps TRBD1 as D (6 bases). The CDR3 spans 16 residues. Germline CDR1 and CDR2: SGHAT and FQNNGV. Between the trimmed V and J ends, which lost 1 base and 0 bases, there was a span of 12 bases. CDR3 amino acids: CASSLAGQSMNTEAFF. The CDR3 bases are TGTGCCAGCAGCTTAGCAGGACAGTCCATGAACACTGAAGCTTTCTTT.